This TCR beta chain was captured by sequencing in a study of T cell changes during pregnancy in multiple sclerosis. Clones were sequenced by immunoSEQ multiplex PCR, and TCRdb holds only the in-frame ones, with some missing. This sample yields around 70,000 clones, of which about 94% are seen a single time; less than 0.65% belongs to the top ten. CDR1 SNHLY and CDR2 FYNNEI come from the germline V gene. CDR3 length: 13 residues. Trimming shortened V by 2 bases and J by 2 bases, and 6 bases separated the two germline ends. The receptor was derived from a female donor with multiple sclerosis, enrolled in a pregnancy study. The chain couples TRBV2 to TRBJ2-5; D gene unclear. The sequencing used peripheral blood, collected in the third trimester of pregnancy. CDR3 coding DNA: TGTGCCAGCAGTGAAAACAGACAAGAGACCCAGTACTTC. It codes for CASSENRQETQYF.